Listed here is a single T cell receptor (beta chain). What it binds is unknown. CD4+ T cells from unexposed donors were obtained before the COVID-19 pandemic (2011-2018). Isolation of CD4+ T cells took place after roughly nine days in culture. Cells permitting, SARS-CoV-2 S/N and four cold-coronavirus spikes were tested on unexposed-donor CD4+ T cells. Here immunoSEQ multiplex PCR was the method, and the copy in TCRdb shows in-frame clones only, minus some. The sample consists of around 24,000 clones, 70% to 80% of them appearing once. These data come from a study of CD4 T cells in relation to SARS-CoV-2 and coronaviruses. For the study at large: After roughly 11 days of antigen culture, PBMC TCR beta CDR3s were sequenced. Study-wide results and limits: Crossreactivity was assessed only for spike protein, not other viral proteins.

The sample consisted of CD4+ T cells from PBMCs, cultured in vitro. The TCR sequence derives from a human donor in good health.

The CDR3 spells CASSSGTVLAKNIQYF. CDR3 sequence (DNA): TGTGCCAGCAGTTCCGGGACGGTGCTAGCCAAAAACATTCAGTACTTC. The rearrangement joins TRBV6-2 or TRBV6-3 to TRBJ2-4; D possibly uses TRBD1 or TRBD2 (5 bases each). The length of the CDR3 is 16 residues. Germline CDR1 and CDR2: MNHEY and SVGEGT. V was shortened by 4 bases and J by 0 bases, with 13 bases between the two germline ends.